The T cell receptor (beta chain) described here comes from a study of T cell responses to AZD1222 COVID-19 vaccine. The assay was immunoSEQ multiplex PCR, and TCRdb's table has in-frame clones only and misses some. Of 65,000 to 70,000 clones in the sample, approximately 85% were seen once. Per germline, CDR1 MNHEY and CDR2 SVGAGI. Deletions cut 6 bases from V and 1 base from J, with 9 bases between. The CDR3 extends over 13 amino acids. The receptor's source is an adult in good health. This chain links TRBV6-5 with TRBJ1-1; no definite D call. This specimen consisted of peripheral blood, obtained on day 0 of AZD1222 vaccination. The chain's CDR3 is CASSQGENTEAFF. The DNA of the CDR3 is TGTGCCAGCAGCCAAGGCGAGAACACTGAAGCTTTCTTT.